This T cell receptor beta chain is from a study of cytomegalovirus exposure and HLA in healthy donors. Study background: Previous work identified roughly 120 million unique TCR beta sequences from 150 million to 200 million T cells. An early release of data contained around 80 million unique TCRs, which came from HLA-typed donors.

It was with 60 Vbeta and 13 Jbeta primers that the PCR ran. Generated by immunoSEQ multiplex PCR, the TCRdb table keeps only in-frame clones and is missing some. The data hold fewer than 200,000 clones, with about 80% observed a single time. Regarding this clone: Its antigen is as yet unknown.

Study outcomes and limitations: Earlier analysis looked at TCR beta V segments, and most were productive about 90% or about 30% of the time. Likely technical artifact: a cluster of highly shared sequence variants.

Germline trimming cut 1 base from V and 7 bases from J; bases unmatched to any gene: 8. Germline CDR1 is SGHNT and CDR2 is YENEEA. The CDR3 spans 15 residues. This TCR came from a woman aged 25 to 45 in good health and CMV-seropositive. This chain connects TRBV11-3 to TRBJ2-3; TRBD2 agrees at 7 bases. Sequencing was carried out using PBMCs. The CDR3 spells CASSLAGGFRNTQYF. CDR3 nucleotide sequence: TGTGCCAGCAGCTTAGCGGGAGGATTCAGGAATACGCAGTATTTT.